This T cell receptor (beta chain) was captured in a study of control samples from healthy donors and cancer patients (dated by TCRdb to the early 2020s). Concerning this clone: It lacks a known antigen. Base qualities are not recorded, but no much larger clone differs from it by a single base.

Library generation was performed with the immunoSEQ multiplex PCR assay. The immuneACCESS repertoire file appears here via TCRdb, limited to in-frame rearrangements. These files lack a portion of the clones; in checked studies, under half of the deficit traces to unresolved V genes, and the cause of the others is not known. The sample includes fewer than 500,000 clones, with 80% to 95% observed a single time. The biggest ten clones account for more than 6% of the sample. Germline trimming amounts to 1 base on V and 1 base on J, with 7 as the count of junction bases outside the gene matches. The CDR3 has 17 amino acids, counting the end cysteine and phenylalanine. Of the read, only the CDR3 DNA is kept; its 51 bases are in frame from base 1. CDR1 and CDR2 are read off the germline V gene as KGHSH and LQKENI.

The rearranged chain carries TRBV18 and TRBJ2-7, with 10 central nucleotides matching TRBD2. This clonotype was sampled from a man aged 40-50 years with head and neck cancer. The sequencing input was PBMCs. The nucleotide sequence reads TGTGCCAGCTCACCACGGGCGAAGCGGGAGGGTTCCTACGAGCAGTACTTC. Its translation reads: CASSPRAKREGSYEQYF.